Presented here are 18 T cell receptor beta chains from one specimen sequenced in a study of blood T cell repertoires in COVID-19. This table comes from immunoSEQ multiplex PCR, and its TCRdb copy is limited to in-frame clones, with some not included. The top ten hold 13% to 15% of the sample, which has around 140,000 clones, roughly 78% seen once. Input material: peripheral blood. These TCRs come from a human donor with acute or convalescent COVID-19. The donor label of this sample is uncertain.

V is TRBV7-2 and J is TRBJ1-2, with 7 positions matching TRBD1. Per the germline V gene, CDR1 is SGHTA and CDR2 is FQGNSA. Trimming removed 5 bases from V and 8 bases from J; junction bases left unmatched: 11. The CDR3 runs 14 residues. CDR3 sequence: CASSPPWDRSGYTF. The CDR3 bases are TGTGCCAGCAGCCCCCCATGGGACAGATCGGGCTACACCTTC.

V usage is TRBV5-1 and J usage is TRBJ1-1; a weak D match, TRBD1 (5 bases). The CDR3 runs to 15 residues. CDR1 and CDR2 from the germline V gene are SGHRS and YFSETQ. V lost 4 bases and J lost 1, with 14 bases in between. CDR3 region: CASSRDLQGNTEAFF. CDR3 bases: TGCGCCAGCAGCCGTGACCTTCAGGGGAACACTGAAGCTTTCTTT.

The chain uses TRBV30 and TRBJ2-7; D perhaps matches TRBD1 (5 bases). This CDR3 contains 15 residues. V was clipped by 5 bases and J by 3 bases, with 20 bases between them. The germline CDR1 and CDR2 sequences are GTSNPN and SVGIG (reference sequence). CDR3 region: CAWGTQDSKSYEQYF. In DNA form, the CDR3 reads TGTGCCTGGGGAACTCAAGACAGCAAAAGCTACGAGCAGTACTTC. Full variable domain (rest looked up from reference TRBV30 and TRBJ2-7): SQTIHQWPATLVQPVGSPLSLECTVEGTSNPNLYWYRQAAGRGLQLLFYSVGIGQISSEVPQNLSASRPQDRQFILSSKKLLLSDSGFYLCAWGTQDSKSYEQYFGPGTRLTVT.

CDR3 bases: TGTGCCAGCAGCCAAGTGGGTGGGGAGTCCTCCCTCAGGAGCTACGAGCAGTACTTC. Its translation is CASSQVGGESSLRSYEQYF. The V gene is TRBV4-2, the J gene TRBJ2-7, with D maybe TRBD2 (5 bases). CDR1 and CDR2 (germline): LGHNA, YNFKEQ. V was cut by 1 base and J by 3 bases, with 25 bases left in between. This CDR3 region has 19 residues.

This chain uses TRBV7-3 with TRBJ2-1; no firm D call. Trimming cost V 1 base and J 6 bases, with 10 bases left between them. The CDR3 covers 14 residues. The germline V gene has CDR1 SGHTA and CDR2 FQGTGA. CDR3 sequence (DNA): TGTGCCAGCAGCTTAATGGCCAGGTCCAATGAGCAGTTCTTC. Translation gives CASSLMARSNEQFF. Complete variable domain (other parts from reference TRBV7-3 and TRBJ2-1): GAGVSQTPSNKVTEKGKYVELRCDPISGHTALYWYRQSLGQGPEFLIYFQGTGAADDSGLPNDRFFAVRPEGSVSTLKIQRTERGDSAVYLCASSLMARSNEQFFGPGTRLTVL.

The sample holds one count of this clone. The chain employs TRBV6-5 and TRBJ1-2; TRBD1 might be the D (5 bases). There are 13 residues in the CDR3. Germline V gene sequence: CDR1 MNHEY, CDR2 SVGAGI. V gave up 6 bases and J gave up 5 bases, with 13 bases separating them. The chain's CDR3 is CASRGEAAYGYTF. The CDR3 nucleotides read TGTGCCAGCAGGGGGGAGGCCGCTTATGGCTACACCTTC.

The V gene is TRBV7-2, the J gene TRBJ2-3, with TRBD2 matching 10 bases. V shed 4 bases, J shed 9 bases, and the junction held 7 bases outside the gene matches. The germline V gene has CDR1 SGHTA and CDR2 FQGNSA. The length of the CDR3 is 14 residues. For the CDR3, the DNA is TGTGCCAGCAGCTCCAGCGGGGGGGCGGACACGCAGTATTTT. It codes for CASSSSGGADTQYF.

This clone was seen once. The J gene is TRBJ1-1, the V gene TRBV14; no definite D call. CDR1 and CDR2 from the germline V gene are SGHDN and FVKESK. Deletions cut 0 bases from V and 4 bases from J, with 9 bases between. The CDR3 is made up of 14 amino acids. In DNA, the CDR3 is TGTGCCAGCAGCCAAGAGTTTAGCAGCACTGAAGCTTTCTTT. Translation gives CASSQEFSSTEAFF.

This chain links TRBV5-4 with TRBJ2-2, with D unclear. The germline V gene has CDR1 SGHNT and CDR2 YYREEE (reference sequence). Trimming pared 2 bases from V and 5 bases from J, leaving 10 bases between. This CDR3 has 14 amino acids. The CDR3 region has the DNA TGTGCCAGCAGCTTTATTTCCGGGACCGGGGAGCTGTTTTTT. Its translation: CASSFISGTGELFF.

This chain connects TRBV6-5 to TRBJ1-2; perhaps TRBD1 as D (6 bases). V lost 7 bases and J lost 4, with 16 bases in between. The CDR3 spans 14 residues. The germline V gene has CDR1 MNHEY and CDR2 SVGAGI. CDR3 DNA: TGTGCCAGCACAGCTTGGACAGACCTCTATGGCTACACCTTC. Translated, it gives CASTAWTDLYGYTF.

This clone was detected only a few times. V and J are TRBV19 and TRBJ2-1; 10 bases align to TRBD2. Germline V gene data show CDR1 as LNHDA and CDR2 as SQIVND (reference sequence). CDR3 size: 14 residues. Trimming at V came to 6 bases and at J to 7 bases, leaving 6 bases not matched to a gene. The CDR3 DNA sequence: TGTGCCAGTAGGAGGACTAGCGGACTTAATGAGCAGTTCTTC. It codes for CASRRTSGLNEQFF.

J is TRBJ1-6 and V is TRBV4-1; the D is unclear. Deletions cut 4 bases from V and 10 bases from J, with 35 bases between. This CDR3 contains 21 residues. Germline CDR1 is MGHRA and CDR2 is YSYEKL. In DNA, the CDR3 is TGCGCCAGCAGCCCCCATCCACTGGACGGGTTTGGATCCTACGGCGGGTCACCCCTCCACTTT. It yields the protein CASSPHPLDGFGSYGGSPLHF.

The V call is TRBV19, the J call TRBJ1-6; the match to TRBD1 covers 9 bases. Trimming cost V 6 bases and J 6 bases; bases outside gene matches: 3. The germline V gene encodes CDR1 LNHDA and CDR2 SQIVND (reference sequence). CDR3 length equals 14 residues. The CDR3 DNA reads TGTGCCAGTAGCTCGACAGGGGGTAATTCACCCCTCCACTTT. Protein: CASSSTGGNSPLHF.

This chain links TRBV2 with TRBJ1-6; D is undetermined. The germline V gene encodes CDR1 SNHLY and CDR2 FYNNEI. This CDR3 has 13 residues. Trimming removed 4 bases at V and 5 bases at J, with 6 bases between. The CDR3 sequence: CASSGDNNSPLHF. Written as DNA, the CDR3 is TGTGCCAGCAGTGGTGACAATAATTCACCCCTCCACTTT.

This clone showed up just once. This rearrangement joins TRBV4-1 to TRBJ1-3; possible D gene TRBD1, 6 bases. V was cut by 2 bases and J by 8 bases, with 16 bases left in between. Germline V gene lookup returns CDR1 MGHRA and CDR2 YSYEKL. CDR3 length equals 15 residues. The CDR3 here is CASSQTFRDTYTIYF. The CDR3 DNA reads as TGCGCCAGCAGCCAAACCTTCCGGGACACGTACACCATATATTTT.

This clone was detected once. This rearrangement joins TRBV7-2 to TRBJ1-1, with unresolved D. Germline assignment: CDR1 SGHTA and CDR2 FQGNSA. The CDR3 covers 14 residues. Trimming cost V 5 bases and J 1 base, with 11 bases left between them. The DNA for the CDR3 is TGTGCCAGCAGCCCATTGGAGACGAACACTGAAGCTTTCTTT. Its translation is CASSPLETNTEAFF.

The chain recombines TRBV19 with TRBJ2-2, with D maybe TRBD2 (7 bases). Germline CDR1 LNHDA, CDR2 SQIVND (reference sequence). The CDR3 is made up of 16 amino acids. V was pared by 3 bases and J by 7 bases, with 18 bases between. CDR3 in amino acids: CASSIPGQGRGGELFF. DNA of the CDR3: TGTGCCAGTAGTATCCCCGGGCAGGGGAGGGGCGGGGAGCTGTTTTTT.

The chain is built from TRBV30 and TRBJ2-4; D possibly corresponds to TRBD1 (7 bases). This CDR3 comprises 12 residues. V lost 7 bases and J lost 9, with 16 bases in between. Germline CDR1 GTSNPN, CDR2 SVGIG (reference sequence). The CDR3 loop reads CAFHQGGGIQYF. The CDR3 DNA is TGTGCCTTCCATCAGGGGGGTGGCATTCAGTACTTC.